This TCR beta chain was documented in a study of monozygotic twins with inflammatory bowel disease. TCRdb derives one entry per CDR3 protein from the 5' RACE reads, leaving out DNA. The table for this sample gives around 410,000 distinct CDR3 sequences. This clonotype was obtained from a human donor with ulcerative colitis or Crohn's disease, or a healthy co-twin of an affected twin (not recorded which). Sequencing used blood.

The CDR3 spells CASGEAGGYEQYF. V gene TRBV4-2 combines with J gene TRBJ2-7; checking the TCRdb D call of TRBD1 is not possible without DNA. The CDR3 has 13 residues. Germline V lookup: CDR1 LGHNA, CDR2 YNFKEQ.